This T cell receptor (beta chain) was recorded in a study of CD8+CD57+ T cells in acquired aplastic anemia. Individuals selected for sequencing had exhibited CD8+CD57+ cell expansion on flow cytometry. TCR beta VDJ and CDR3 profiling used genomic DNA as template. TCRdb reprocessed the reads with MiXCR, giving one entry per CDR3 protein. The table shows 200,000 to 300,000 distinct CDR3 sequences, with roughly 80% occurring only once. This CDR3 comprises 12 residues. V lost 5 bases and J lost 2, with 4 bases in between. Germline V CDR1 and CDR2: LNHDA, SQIVND (reference sequence). The V gene is TRBV19, the J gene TRBJ1-3; the D is unclear. Material for sequencing was sorted CD4+, CD8+, or CD8+CD57+ T cells (not recorded which) from PBMCs. This receptor was identified in a human donor with aplastic anemia. CDR3 in DNA: TGTGCCAGTAGTGGCCCTGGAAACACCATATATTTT. Its translation is CASSGPGNTIYF.